A selection of T cell receptor beta chains follows, all from one sample in a study of cytomegalovirus exposure and HLA in healthy donors. Some clones are missing from TCRdb's copy, which holds only in-frame ones; the method was immunoSEQ multiplex PCR. Of roughly 290,000 clones in the sample, 85% to 90% were seen once. The material sequenced was PBMCs. The receptor source for this set is a young woman in good health and CMV-seronegative. CDR3s include the opening cysteine and the closing phenylalanine or tryptophan. The order of the fields is clone size, J gene, V gene, CDR3 protein. For some rows the clone size is stated as once, few or many, or as a class when expanded; others skip it.

clone_size: NA; j_call: TRBJ2-3; v_call: TRBV5-4; cdr3_aa: CASSGRLDTDTQYF
clone_size: NA; j_call: TRBJ2-5; v_call: TRBV10-3; cdr3_aa: CAISAIRDRETETQYF
clone_size: NA; j_call: TRBJ1-3; v_call: TRBV6-5; cdr3_aa: CASSYSWSGTGNTIYF
clone_size: NA; j_call: TRBJ2-7; v_call: TRBV10-1; cdr3_aa: CASSGQGAYEQYF
clone_size: NA; j_call: TRBJ2-3; v_call: TRBV9; cdr3_aa: CASSVGVLLGTDTQYF
clone_size: NA; j_call: TRBJ1-3; v_call: TRBV10-3; cdr3_aa: CAISGSRDRGPSGNTIYF
clone_size: NA; j_call: TRBJ2-2; v_call: TRBV7-9; cdr3_aa: CASSPVRDRDSTGELFF
clone_size: NA; j_call: TRBJ1-3; v_call: TRBV5-1; cdr3_aa: CASSLEGSGNTIYF
clone_size: NA; j_call: TRBJ1-1; v_call: TRBV18; cdr3_aa: CASSPLGRGMNTEAFF
clone_size: NA; j_call: TRBJ2-1; v_call: TRBV5-1; cdr3_aa: CASSFTGWNNEQFF
clone_size: NA; j_call: TRBJ2-6; v_call: TRBV5-6; cdr3_aa: CASIRTVLGLSSGANVLTF
clone_size: NA; j_call: TRBJ2-7; v_call: TRBV7-9; cdr3_aa: CSSTQGGTGEQYF
clone_size: NA; j_call: TRBJ1-2; v_call: TRBV7-2; cdr3_aa: CASSLRDRTDYGYTF
clone_size: NA; j_call: TRBJ2-3; v_call: TRBV9; cdr3_aa: CASSAPLVDPSTDTQYF
clone_size: NA; j_call: TRBJ2-2; v_call: TRBV27; cdr3_aa: CASKGTMGNTGELFF
clone_size: NA; j_call: TRBJ2-3; v_call: TRBV6-5; cdr3_aa: CASRAGTSEPDTQYF
clone_size: NA; j_call: TRBJ1-1; v_call: TRBV6-6; cdr3_aa: CASSYDTGAFF
clone_size: NA; j_call: TRBJ1-1; v_call: TRBV6-5; cdr3_aa: CASRRDTEAFF
clone_size: NA; j_call: TRBJ1-6; v_call: TRBV11-3; cdr3_aa: CASSLGSNSPLHF
clone_size: NA; j_call: TRBJ2-1; v_call: TRBV6-5; cdr3_aa: CASSIRAAGNEQFF
clone_size: NA; j_call: TRBJ1-4; v_call: TRBV7-9; cdr3_aa: CASSFTGVAEKLFF
clone_size: NA; j_call: TRBJ2-3; v_call: TRBV5-1; cdr3_aa: CASSWEDLGDTQYF
clone_size: few; j_call: TRBJ2-7; v_call: TRBV7-8; cdr3_aa: CASSLGLDPYF
clone_size: NA; j_call: TRBJ2-1; v_call: TRBV4-1; cdr3_aa: CASSQVASGGVNEQFF
clone_size: NA; j_call: TRBJ2-7; v_call: TRBV6-5; cdr3_aa: CASRRTSGAQYF
clone_size: NA; j_call: TRBJ2-5; v_call: TRBV6-1; cdr3_aa: CASSPGWQQETQYF
clone_size: NA; j_call: TRBJ2-1; v_call: TRBV13; cdr3_aa: CASSLLGLAGGNEQFF
clone_size: once; j_call: TRBJ2-3; v_call: TRBV5-1; cdr3_aa: CASSLDRGGTDTQYF
clone_size: NA; j_call: TRBJ1-1; v_call: TRBV5-4; cdr3_aa: CASSLYGQGGTEAFF
clone_size: NA; j_call: TRBJ1-1; v_call: TRBV10-3; cdr3_aa: CAISPGGTEAFF
clone_size: NA; j_call: TRBJ2-1; v_call: TRBV7-9; cdr3_aa: CSSSITNEQFF
clone_size: NA; j_call: TRBJ1-5; v_call: TRBV19; cdr3_aa: CASRIDRSYPNQPQHF
clone_size: NA; j_call: TRBJ2-3; v_call: TRBV2; cdr3_aa: CASSATGDSTDTQYF
clone_size: NA; j_call: TRBJ1-2; v_call: TRBV15; cdr3_aa: CATSMDRGDYGYTF
clone_size: NA; j_call: TRBJ1-2; v_call: TRBV30; cdr3_aa: CAWSNSDAGGYTF
clone_size: NA; j_call: TRBJ2-7; v_call: TRBV19; cdr3_aa: CASSITGSYEQYF
clone_size: NA; j_call: TRBJ2-7; v_call: TRBV6-5; cdr3_aa: CASSYSSSDGGLEYF
clone_size: NA; j_call: TRBJ2-7; v_call: TRBV7-9; cdr3_aa: CASSLARPGEGYEQYF
clone_size: NA; j_call: TRBJ1-1; v_call: TRBV11-3; cdr3_aa: CASSLDGKNTEAFF
clone_size: NA; j_call: TRBJ2-7; v_call: TRBV27; cdr3_aa: CASSMTGGRYEQYF
clone_size: NA; j_call: TRBJ1-2; v_call: TRBV19; cdr3_aa: CASRLGYNYGYTF
clone_size: NA; j_call: TRBJ1-6; v_call: TRBV6-5; cdr3_aa: CASRDRDSYNSPLHF
clone_size: once; j_call: TRBJ2-1; v_call: TRBV5-1; cdr3_aa: CASSLLFLGSNEQFF
clone_size: once; j_call: TRBJ2-1; v_call: TRBV2; cdr3_aa: CASNPHDSFYNEQFF
clone_size: NA; j_call: TRBJ1-4; v_call: TRBV25-1; cdr3_aa: CASSSRYRDEKLFF
clone_size: NA; j_call: TRBJ2-3; v_call: TRBV6-5; cdr3_aa: CASSSLAGGTQYF
clone_size: NA; j_call: TRBJ1-1; v_call: TRBV5-4; cdr3_aa: CASSSGQDHRSEAFF
clone_size: NA; j_call: TRBJ1-2; v_call: TRBV6-1; cdr3_aa: CASSVGQPYYGYTF
clone_size: NA; j_call: TRBJ2-3; v_call: TRBV10-3; cdr3_aa: CAISDIAASTDTQYF